Here is one T cell receptor (beta chain) with its context. Its binding antigen is unknown. No base qualities exist here, and no much larger clone lies one base off it. This record belongs to a study of blood T cell repertoires in COVID-19 (dated by TCRdb to about 2020). For the wider study: Collaborator samples came from the United States, Italy and Spain and covered acute and convalescent phases of COVID-19. Where HLA class I and class II types were available, the types were taken from metadata supplied by the sample provider, not from assay-based typing. Deeply sampled blood TCRbeta repertoires from subjects exposed to, actively infected with, or recovered from COVID-19 were included in the dataset. The samples were drawn from two sources: the first 160 participants of the ongoing ImmuneRACE study, and 1,000 to 1,500 subjects contributed by 6 global collaborators. The sample metadata nearly always contained a de-identified subject ID, COVID-19 status, age in years and sex. The repertoires were released in a freely available public database meant as a resource for research on the immune response to SARS-CoV-2. The prospective study material was composed of cDNA or gDNA derived from T cells, B-cell-depleted T cells, or PBMCs.

Study-level results and caveats: The amount of clinical and demographic metadata varied by source and participant and was provided uncurated.

As encoded in the germline V gene, CDR1 is SGHRS while CDR2 is YFSETQ. Trimming removed 0 bases from V and 5 bases from J; the gene matches leave 10 bases unexplained. The CDR3 numbers 16 residues from cysteine through phenylalanine. The retained sequence is limited to the CDR3, 48 bases, with the frame set at the first base. TCRbeta CDR3 regions were amplified from genomic DNA using the immunoSEQ Assay, a bias-controlled multiplex PCR. The published analysis was carried out like this. Nucleated cell counts per sample were estimated from amplification of reference gene primers within the assay. To quantify the absolute abundance of each unique TCRbeta CDR3 rearrangement, sequence reads were collapsed and filtered. For each sample, productive Simpson clonality was calculated as the square root of Simpson's diversity index across productive rearrangements. The table was pulled from immuneACCESS by TCRdb, which kept in-frame rearrangements only. Such tables lose some clones; where checked, under half of the loss comes from unresolved V genes, and the rest has no known cause. The DNA was the basis for D and trimming; V, J and clone size are from that table. The sample yields about 300,000 clones; 85% to 90% were counted once. The ten most abundant clones make up under 3% of the sample.

Enrolling through a virtual design, the prospective study's participants ranged in age from roughly 18 to 95 years and lived across 24 United States geographic areas. In the prospective study, participants were assigned to cohorts based on the clinical history participants reported in a screening survey and a study questionnaire. A participant counted as exposed if, within 2 weeks of entering the study, that participant had been in contact with someone who had a PCR-confirmed or clinician-diagnosed COVID-19 case. In the prospective study, mobile phlebotomists collected whole blood, serum and a nasopharyngeal or oropharyngeal swab from each participant. Additional blood draws and questionnaires over a 2-month period could optionally be provided by prospective study participants. Blood samples from the prospective study were shipped frozen or at room temperature prior to DNA extraction.

Sequencing input: PBMCs or T cells enriched from blood (not recorded which). The clonotype originates from a woman between 45 and 60 years old who had been exposed to COVID-19. The rearrangement combines TRBV5-1 with TRBJ1-2, with 7 bases in between that match TRBD1. The DNA sequence is given as TGCGCCAGCAGCTTGGACAAGAGACAGGGTGGGTATGGCTACACCTTC. The encoded protein is CASSLDKRQGGYGYTF.